This T cell receptor (beta chain) was identified in a study of siplizumab effects on memory and regulatory T cells (dated by TCRdb to about 2019). About the study as a whole: The effect of the anti-CD2 antibody siplizumab on alloreactive T-cell subsets was examined in allogeneic mixed lymphocyte reactions constructed from human PBMCs.

V is shortened by 7 bases, J by 6 bases, and the region joining them spans 9 bases. The CDR1 and CDR2 encoded by the germline V gene are MNHNS and SASEGT. The CDR3 measures 11 amino acids from cysteine to phenylalanine. Of the read, only the CDR3 DNA is kept; its 33 bases are in frame from base 1. Points on this clone: Its antigen specificity is not known. Base qualities are not at hand, and no much larger clone is one base apart.

The library was obtained by the immunoSEQ multiplex PCR assay. Around 92,000 TCR templates per sample were assayed by the deep sequencing platform. Genomic DNA extracted from sorted T cells was the material used for TCRbeta CDR3 sequencing. On the study's bioinformatics: The R programming language was used for the clonal analysis of the TCRbeta CDR3 data. Alloreactive CD4+ and CD8+ clones were identified by comparing unstimulated samples to CFSE-low samples taken after the reaction. By matching sequences to the repertoires of sorted unstimulated Treg and non-Treg cells, each alloreactive CD4+ clone was assigned a regulatory or non-regulatory origin. The source is immuneACCESS, and TCRdb retained only in-frame sequences with V and J called. Part of the clones is not carried over; for the studies checked, unresolved V genes explain less than half of this, and the remainder is unexplained. For V, J and clone size, that table is used; D and trimming come from the DNA. Counted in this sample were 100,000 or so clones; 91% of them appeared once. The ten largest clones take up under 3% of the sample.

Sorted unstimulated T cells and proliferating T cells recovered from mixed lymphocyte reactions were subjected to TCRbeta CDR3 sequencing. Fresh whole blood from fewer than 12 HLA-typed healthy donors was used to isolate PBMCs. Overall results and qualifications from the work: In reactions with siplizumab, an average of around 70% of mappable alloreactive CD4+ clones were Treg-derived, compared with 25% to 30% in control reactions. Unstimulated naive T cells appeared to be more diverse than memory T cells, and naive cells seemed to make a substantial contribution to the alloresponse. The cumulative frequency of alloreactive sequences traceable to unstimulated CD4+ memory T cells was significantly reduced by siplizumab. Because sequences below about 10^-5 frequency were poorly captured, only a minor fraction of alloreactive clones could be mapped to unstimulated subsets. About 75-95% of proliferating CD4+ or CD8+ clones could not be given a naive or memory phenotype. The suppressive function of proliferating Tregs from siplizumab cultures was not functionally confirmed.

The source material was CD4+ T cells sorted from blood. The TCR originated in a human donor in good health. Some clones in this sample may be carry-over from other donors' samples. The chain links TRBV6-1 with TRBJ1-1; a tentative D match to TRBD1 spans 6 bases. The CDR3 is CASTWTAEAFF. DNA sequence: TGTGCCAGCACCTGGACAGCTGAAGCTTTCTTT.